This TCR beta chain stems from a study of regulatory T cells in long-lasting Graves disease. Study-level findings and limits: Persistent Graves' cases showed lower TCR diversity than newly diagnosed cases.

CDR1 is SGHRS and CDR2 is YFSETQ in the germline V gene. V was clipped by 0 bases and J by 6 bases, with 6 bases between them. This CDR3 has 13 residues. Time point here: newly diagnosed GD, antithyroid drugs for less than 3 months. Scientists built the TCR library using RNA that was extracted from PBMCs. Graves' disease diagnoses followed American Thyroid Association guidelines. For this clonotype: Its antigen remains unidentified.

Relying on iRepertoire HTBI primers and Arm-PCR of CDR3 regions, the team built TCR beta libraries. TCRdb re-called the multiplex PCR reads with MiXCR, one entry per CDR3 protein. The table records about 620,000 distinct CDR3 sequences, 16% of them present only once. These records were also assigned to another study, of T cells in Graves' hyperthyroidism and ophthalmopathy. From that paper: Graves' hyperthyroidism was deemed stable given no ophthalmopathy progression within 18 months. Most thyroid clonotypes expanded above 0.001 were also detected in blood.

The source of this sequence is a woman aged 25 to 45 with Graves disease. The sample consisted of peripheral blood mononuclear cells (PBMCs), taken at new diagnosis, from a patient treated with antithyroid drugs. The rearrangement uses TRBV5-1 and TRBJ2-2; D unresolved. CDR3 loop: CASSLEGSGELFF. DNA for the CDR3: TGCGCCAGCAGCTTGGAAGGTTCCGGGGAGCTGTTTTTT.